One and the same sample provided the 21 T cell receptor beta chains below, sequenced in a study of molecular identifiers for immune sequencing clone quantification. TCRdb re-analysed the PCR reads in MiXCR, keeping a single row per CDR3 protein. The repertoire consists of 400,000 to 600,000 distinct CDR3 sequences, with 20% to 25% occurring once and the leading ten covering about 0.84%. The source material was naive CD8+ T cells from blood, with Jurkat cell RNA spiked in. Subset: FACS-sorted CD8+CD4-CCR7+CD45RA+ naive T cells. These TCRs come from a human donor in good health. Some libraries in this study had Jurkat cell RNA spiked in.

At least ten counts were recorded for this clonotype. J is TRBJ2-1 and V is TRBV14; TRBD2 matches at 8 bases. J lost 3 bases, V lost 1 base, and 8 bases had no gene match. CDR1 is SGHDN and CDR2 is FVKESK in the germline V gene. The CDR3 is made up of 17 amino acids. In DNA form, the CDR3 reads TGTGCCAGCAGCCAAGTCTTTGCGGGAGGAAGCTACAATGAGCAGTTCTTC. It encodes CASSQVFAGGSYNEQFF. Drawing the rest from reference TRBV14 and TRBJ2-1, the complete variable domain is EAGVTQFPSHSVIEKGQTVTLRCDPISGHDNLYWYRRVMGKEIKFLLHFVKESKQDESGMPNNRFLAERTGGTYSTLKVQPAELEDSGVYFCASSQVFAGGSYNEQFFGPGTRLTVL.

This clonotype was observed at least ten times. The chain carries TRBV3-1 and TRBJ1-3, with D possibly matching TRBD1 (6 bases). Trimming took off 0 bases at V and 0 bases at J, with 9 bases between the two ends. CDR1 and CDR2 from the germline V gene are LGHDT and YNNKEL (reference sequence). The CDR3 has 16 amino acids. DNA of the CDR3: TGTGCCAGCAGCCAAGATACAGGGACCTCTGGAAACACCATATATTTT. It encodes CASSQDTGTSGNTIYF.

The chain is built from TRBV4-3 and TRBJ1-3; D is possibly TRBD1 (5 bases). V lost 3 bases to trimming and J lost 0 bases, with 15 bases between them. Germline V CDR1 and CDR2: LGHNA, YSLEER. This CDR3 comprises 17 residues. The CDR3 DNA reads as TGCGCCAGCAGCCAGGGGAGGACATACAACTCTGGAAACACCATATATTTT. It specifies CASSQGRTYNSGNTIYF.

V usage is TRBV19 and J usage is TRBJ2-7; 8 bases agree with TRBD1. Germline V lookup: CDR1 LNHDA, CDR2 SQIVND (reference sequence). The V gene end was trimmed by 4 bases and the J gene end by 3 bases; junction bases not matched to a gene: 8. This CDR3 contains 15 residues. CDR3 region: CASSSAGQGLYEQYF. In nucleotides, the CDR3 is TGTGCCAGTAGTAGCGCCGGACAGGGACTCTACGAGCAGTACTTC. Combining the CDR3 with reference TRBV19 and TRBJ2-7 gives the whole variable domain DGGITQSPKYLFRKEGQNVTLSCEQNLNHDAMYWYRQDPGQGLRLIYYSQIVNDFQKGDIAEGYSVSREKKESFPLTVTSAQKNPTAFYLCASSSAGQGLYEQYFGPGTRLTVT.

The chain employs TRBV24-1 and TRBJ2-2; the match to TRBD1 covers 9 bases. Germline trimming cut 4 bases from V and 6 bases from J; bases unmatched to any gene: 5. This CDR3 is 15 amino acids long. The germline gives CDR1 KGHDR, CDR2 SFDVKD. The CDR3, as DNA: TGTGCCACCAGTGACCCCGGGACAGGGTCCGGGGAGCTGTTTTTT. Protein sequence: CATSDPGTGSGELFF.

This clonotype came up once. The chain joins TRBV7-9 to TRBJ2-7; possible D gene TRBD1, 6 bases. This CDR3 contains 15 residues. Germline CDR1 SEHNR, CDR2 FQNEAQ (reference sequence). V was shortened by 5 bases and J by 1 base, with 15 bases between the two germline ends. The CDR3 region is CASSPPGTPSYEQYF. CDR3 sequence (DNA): TGTGCCAGCAGCCCTCCCGGGACACCTTCCTACGAGCAGTACTTC.

Concerning this clonotype itself: The missing conserved phenylalanine or tryptophan at the end of this CDR3 makes a read error likely. The rearrangement uses TRBV7-6 and TRBJ2-7; 7 bases fit TRBD2. After removal of 5 bases from V and 3 bases from J, the junction contained 10 bases not matched to a gene. Germline-derived CDR1 and CDR2 are SGHVS and FNYEAQ. The CDR3 covers 15 residues. CDR3 DNA sequence: TGTGCCAGCAGCCCAAACCCGACTAGCTTCTACGAGCAGTACCTC. Translation gives CASSPNPTSFYEQYL.

This clonotype was seen many times. The rearrangement joins TRBV30 to TRBJ2-1; TRBD1 might be the D (6 bases). This CDR3 contains 13 residues. Trimming removed 2 bases at V and 6 bases at J, with 11 bases between. Looked up from germline, CDR1 is GTSNPN and CDR2 is SVGIG (reference sequence). The CDR3 region has the DNA TGTGCCTGGAGTCTTAGCAGGGGCAATGAGCAGTTCTTC. The encoded protein is CAWSLSRGNEQFF.

This clonotype was seen more than once but under ten times. The gene calls are TRBV2 and TRBJ2-7, with 12 bases aligning to TRBD1. Germline CDR1 reads SNHLY; CDR2 reads FYNNEI. The trim removed 4 bases at V and 7 bases at J, leaving 8 bases unmatched. The CDR3 has 15 amino acids. The CDR3 loop is CASSVGTGGRGEQYF. The CDR3 DNA follows: TGTGCCAGCAGTGTCGGGACAGGGGGCAGGGGTGAGCAGTACTTC.

V gene TRBV11-2 combines with J gene TRBJ2-5, with 15 bases lining up with TRBD2. This CDR3 has 19 amino acids. CDR1 is SGHAT, CDR2 FQNNGV, per germline. Trimming at V came to 3 bases and at J to 5 bases, leaving 13 bases not matched to a gene. CDR3 coding DNA: TGTGCCAGCAGCTTTTCCCCGGGGACTAGCGGGAGGTTGGGGGAGACCCAGTACTTC. Residues: CASSFSPGTSGRLGETQYF.

At least ten counts were recorded for this clonotype. The chain has TRBV5-1 and TRBJ2-7, with D tentatively TRBD1 (6 bases). There are 13 residues in the CDR3. CDR1 and CDR2 from the germline V gene are SGHRS and YFSETQ. Between the trimmed V and J ends, which lost 1 base and 3 bases, there was a span of 8 bases. DNA for the CDR3: TGCGCCAGCAGCTTGCTACAGGGCTACGAGCAGTACTTC. Its protein product is CASSLLQGYEQYF. The full variable domain, completed using reference TRBV5-1 and TRBJ2-7, is KAGVTQTPRYLIKTRGQQVTLSCSPISGHRSVSWYQQTPGQGLQFLFEYFSETQRNKGNFPGRFSGRQFSNSRSEMNVSTLELGDSALYLCASSLLQGYEQYFGPGTRLTVT.

This clonotype was detected a few times. V is TRBV30 and J is TRBJ1-1; D is uncertain. Germline CDR1 and CDR2: GTSNPN and SVGIG (reference sequence). V dropped 3 bases and J dropped 1 base, with 9 bases sitting between them. This CDR3 is 13 amino acids long. The DNA of the CDR3 is TGTGCCTGGAGAGCAGACCCGAACACTGAAGCTTTCTTT. This codes for CAWRADPNTEAFF.

This chain links TRBV20-1 with TRBJ1-3, with no clear D. The CDR3 is 15 residues long. Germline V gene sequence: CDR1 DFQATT, CDR2 SNEGSKA (reference sequence). Trimming shortened V by 0 bases and J by 1 base, and 10 bases separated the two germline ends. The CDR3 sequence is CSARDPTDSGNTIYF. The CDR3 DNA reads TGCAGTGCTAGAGACCCGACGGATTCTGGAAACACCATATATTTT.

This clonotype was found a few times. This chain uses TRBV12-3 or TRBV12-4 with TRBJ1-6; no firm D call. The CDR3 spans 15 residues. Trimming took 3 bases from V and 10 from J, leaving 16 bases between them. The CDR3, as DNA: TGTGCCAGCAGTTTTTCAGAAACGCCTGGCTCACCCCTCCACTTT. Translating it yields CASSFSETPGSPLHF.

This clonotype has more than one count but fewer than ten. A read error may account for a junction end that differs from germline. The rearrangement uses TRBV12-3 or TRBV12-4 and TRBJ1-2; D gene unclear. The CDR3 consists of 12 residues. The DNA for the CDR3 is TGTGCCAGCAGTTTAGGAAGGCCAGGAGCCATCTTC. It encodes CASSLGRPGAIF.

This clonotype was detected only a few times. The V and J genes are TRBV9 and TRBJ2-2; D uncertain. The germline V gene encodes CDR1 SGDLS and CDR2 YYNGEE. The CDR3 totals 17 residues. Trimming shortened V by 3 bases and J by 0 bases, and 15 bases separated the two germline ends. CDR3 loop: CASSASRRGANTGELFF. The DNA for the CDR3 is TGTGCCAGCAGCGCCTCCCGGCGTGGCGCGAACACCGGGGAGCTGTTTTTT.

The chain's CDR3 is CASSQESGGEQYF. CDR3 DNA: TGCGCCAGCAGCCAAGAATCCGGTGGGGAGCAGTACTTC. The chain combines TRBV4-1 with TRBJ2-7; D remains ambiguous. The V end lost 0 bases, the J end lost 7 bases, and 10 bases lay between the germline ends. Per germline, CDR1 MGHRA and CDR2 YSYEKL. There are 13 residues in the CDR3.

This clonotype came up many times. The chain combines TRBV28 with TRBJ2-2; D is ambiguous. Germline V lookup: CDR1 MDHEN, CDR2 SYDVKM. V lost 1 base and J lost 4, with 10 bases in between. The CDR3 has 15 amino acids. As DNA, the CDR3 is TGTGCCAGCAGTTTATATAGGGCGGTCACCGGGGAGCTGTTTTTT. Its translation: CASSLYRAVTGELFF.

This clonotype showed up just a few times. CDR3 in amino acids: CASSEGLAGARDTQYF. Here the CDR3 DNA reads TGTGCCAGCAGCGAGGGACTAGCGGGAGCCCGAGATACGCAGTATTTT. This chain joins TRBV7-6 and TRBJ2-3; 14 positions agree with TRBD2. Germline trimming cut 5 bases from V and 5 bases from J; bases unmatched to any gene: 6. The germline V gene has CDR1 SGHVS and CDR2 FNYEAQ. This CDR3 spans 16 amino acids. The whole variable domain, filled in from reference TRBV7-6 and TRBJ2-3, reads GAGVSQSPRYKVTKRGQDVALRCDPISGHVSLYWYRQALGQGPEFLTYFNYEAQQDKSGLPNDRFSAERPEGSISTLTIQRTEQRDSAMYRCASSEGLAGARDTQYFGPGTRLTVL.

Comments on this clonotype: This may be a read error: a much more frequent sequence differs by one nucleotide. V usage is TRBV7-9 and J usage is TRBJ2-7; no firm D call. CDR1 is SEHNR and CDR2 is FQNEAQ in the germline V gene (reference sequence). This CDR3 comprises 12 residues. In DNA form, the CDR3 reads TGTGCCAGCGGCTTGACTGTCTACGAGCAGTACTTC. This gives the protein CASGLTVYEQYF.

This clonotype was observed a single time. This may be a read error, as it is one base from a much larger clone. The CDR3 loop reads CASSAGTGVLSGANVLTF. In DNA, the CDR3 is TGTGCCAGCAGCGCTGGGACAGGAGTACTATCTGGGGCCAACGTCCTGACTTTC. This chain links TRBV2 with TRBJ2-6; 8 nucleotides line up with TRBD1. This CDR3 comprises 18 residues. J gave up 1 base and V 6 bases, and 11 bases lay outside the gene matches. Germline V gene lookup returns CDR1 SNHLY and CDR2 FYNNEI.